Reported below is one T cell receptor beta chain. Its specificity is unknown. This specimen comes from a study of beta chain features in type 1 diabetes. Study outcomes and limitations: There was no resolution here of whether HLA type influences TCRB rearrangement. Any PCR bias toward short templates would affect both groups alike.

A sort by CD45RO/CCR7/CD25/CD127/CD95/CD27 yielded CD4+ naive, central memory, regulatory and stem cell-like memory cells. The investigators reverse transcribed all of the isolated RNA, so they sequenced expressed TCRB transcripts. Sequenced by immunoSEQ multiplex PCR; TCRdb stores in-frame clones only, minus some. In the table there are some 410,000 clones, about an eighth of which are singletons. The CDR3 contains 16 residues. CDR1 GTSNPN and CDR2 SVGIG come from the germline V gene (reference sequence). V shed 1 base, J shed 1 base, and the junction held 8 bases outside the gene matches. The chain links TRBV30 to TRBJ2-3; TRBD1 matches 7 bases. The clonotype originates from a woman between 18 and 29 years old in good health. Sequences were obtained from naive CD4+ T cells from blood. The CDR3 DNA is TGTGCCTGGAGTGATCCCAAGGGGGCGGGCACAGATACGCAGTATTTT. This sequence encodes CAWSDPKGAGTDTQYF.